These 3 T cell receptor beta chains were sequenced from one sample in a study of CD8 T cells in ankylosing spondylitis (dated by TCRdb to the late 2010s). The investigation overall reported the following: Blood from ankylosing spondylitis patients appeared to be characterized by a TCR beta motif made up of about 8 highly homologous amino acid variants.

The library was prepared using 5' RACE. Sequencing took place on an Illumina HiSeq 2500. The public reads were quality trimmed at Q25 with fastp and then assembled into clones with MiXCR by TCRdb, keeping productive beta chains. Rows are combined by CDR3 protein, so each entry shows the most common genes and DNA. Counted in this sample were about 390,000 distinct CDR3 sequences; approximately 20% of them appeared once. The ten largest clones add up to 15% to 20% of the sample. Antigens of these TCRs are unknown. Sequencing was done on a sample of blood, either unsorted or a sorted T cell fraction (not recorded which). Source of these receptors: a male donor with ankylosing spondylitis.

This clonotype was seen a handful of times. The J gene is TRBJ1-1, the V gene TRBV19; 8 positions match TRBD1. V dropped 6 bases and J dropped 7; count of bases not matched to a gene: 7. The CDR3 length is 13 residues. CDR1 LNHDA and CDR2 SQIVND come from the germline V gene (reference sequence). Here the CDR3 reads CASSRQGTREAFF. CDR3 in DNA: TGTGCCAGTAGCCGACAGGGGACCCGTGAAGCTTTCTTT.

This clonotype was detected many times. One junction end disagrees with the germline gene, perhaps due to a read error. The chain is built from TRBV7-7 and TRBJ2-1; 8 bases match TRBD1. Germline V gives CDR1 SSHAT, CDR2 FNYEAQ (reference sequence). The length of the CDR3 is 14 residues. CDR3 protein: CASSYRPGGDEQFF. In nucleotides, the CDR3 is TGTGCTAGCAGCTACCGACCAGGGGGCGATGAGCAGTTCTTC. The full variable domain, its missing parts supplied by reference TRBV7-7 and TRBJ2-1, is GAGVSQSPRYKVTKRGQDVTLRCDPISSHATLYWYQQALGQGPEFLTYFNYEAQPDKSGLPSDRFSAERPEGSISTLTIQRTEQRDSAMYRCASSYRPGGDEQFFGPGTRLTVL.

In this sample, this clonotype turned up a few times. The chain employs TRBV24-1 and TRBJ2-6; D remains unclear. Trimming took 6 bases from V and 2 from J, leaving 13 bases between them. The length of the CDR3 is 16 residues. Germline V gene data show CDR1 as KGHDR and CDR2 as SFDVKD. The chain's CDR3 is CATSKPRGAGANVLTF. CDR3 in DNA: TGTGCCACCAGTAAACCGCGAGGCGCTGGGGCCAACGTCCTGACTTTC.